This T cell receptor beta chain was recorded in a study of T cell responses to AZD1222 COVID-19 vaccine. Trimming at V came to 1 base and at J to 4 bases, leaving 7 bases not matched to a gene. The CDR3 totals 16 residues. Germline V gene sequence: CDR1 LGHNA, CDR2 YSLEER. This clone was recorded a few times. Its antigen is unidentified. General study results and limits: Reports indicate that nearly half of spike-specific TCRs are directed at unmutated variant regions. Mostly white British, mostly female donors; authors suggested clonal diversity may be underestimated. Vaccine-associated CD4 TCRs spanned spike, dominant at 160-218 and 743-854. All repertoire sampling was performed exclusively after the peak T cell response.

Some clones are missing from TCRdb's copy, which holds only in-frame ones; the method was immunoSEQ multiplex PCR. This sample yields 140,000 or so clones, of which over 75% are seen a single time; roughly 5.2% belongs to the top ten. Here the sequenced sample was peripheral blood, taken 28 days after the second dose of the MenACWY control vaccine. The chain employs TRBV4-3 and TRBJ2-1; 7 nucleotides agree with TRBD1. The receptor was isolated from an adult who received the MenACWY meningococcal vaccine as a control. For the CDR3, the DNA is TGCGCCAGCAGCCAAGGCTACAGGGGCGATTACAATGAGCAGTTCTTC. This sequence encodes CASSQGYRGDYNEQFF.